The 9 T cell receptor beta chains presented below share a single source sample, sequenced in a study of CD8 T cells in ankylosing spondylitis. TCRdb fed the 5' RACE reads into MiXCR, producing one record per CDR3 protein. The sample has roughly 130,000 distinct CDR3 sequences, approximately 15% seen once. The sequenced material came from blood, either unsorted or a sorted T cell fraction (not recorded which). The receptors originated from a female donor with ankylosing spondylitis or in good health (not recorded which).

The chain has TRBV5-8 and TRBJ2-1; no firm D call. Per the germline V gene, CDR1 is SGHTS and CDR2 is YDEGEE. Trimming stripped 0 bases from V and 1 base from J, with 11 bases between. This CDR3 is built from 16 residues. The CDR3 nucleotides read TGTGCCAGCAGCTTGGAGCCTTCAGGATCCTACAATGAGCAGTTCTTC. Its translation: CASSLEPSGSYNEQFF.

This clonotype showed up just a few times. The V call is TRBV20-1, the J call TRBJ2-7; 10 nucleotides align to TRBD2. This CDR3 is built from 14 residues. The V segment lost 0 bases and the J segment 2 bases; nucleotides outside the gene matches: 1. Germline V gives CDR1 DFQATT, CDR2 SNEGSKA (reference sequence). The CDR3 region is CSARESGRAYEQYF. CDR3 sequence (DNA): TGCAGTGCTAGAGAAAGCGGGAGGGCCTACGAGCAGTACTTC.

This clonotype turned up a few times. The V gene is TRBV2, the J gene TRBJ1-6, with TRBD1 as a possible D gene (6 bases). Germline CDR1 is SNHLY and CDR2 is FYNNEI. V was pared by 5 bases and J by 7 bases, with 12 bases between. The CDR3 runs 14 residues. CDR3 DNA sequence: TGTGCCAGCAGTTTCCGGGACATGAATTCACCCCTCCACTTT. It specifies CASSFRDMNSPLHF. Variable domain in full (rest from reference TRBV2 and TRBJ1-6): EPEVTQTPSHQVTQMGQEVILRCVPISNHLYFYWYRQILGQKVEFLVSFYNNEISEKSEIFDDQFSVERPDGSNFTLKIRSTKLEDSAMYFCASSFRDMNSPLHFGNGTRLTVT.

This clonotype was picked up many times. The V and J genes are TRBV7-2 and TRBJ1-6, with a tentative D call TRBD1 (5 bases). The CDR3 spans 16 residues. The V and J ends lost 0 bases and 8 bases respectively, with 14 bases between them. The germline CDR1 and CDR2 sequences are SGHTA and FQGNSA. CDR3 in amino acids: CASSLAYGGRDSPLHF. DNA for the CDR3: TGTGCCAGCAGCTTAGCATATGGGGGACGAGATTCACCCCTCCACTTT.

This clonotype was picked up many times. The gene calls are TRBV20-1 and TRBJ2-1; a possible D gene is TRBD2 (5 bases). V lost 2 bases and J lost 4, with 9 bases in between. The germline V gene has CDR1 DFQATT and CDR2 SNEGSKA (reference sequence). The CDR3 is 13 residues long. CDR3: CSARNGLYNEQFF. CDR3 nucleotide sequence: TGCAGTGCTAGAAACGGACTTTACAATGAGCAGTTCTTC.

There are many counts of this clonotype. The gene calls are TRBV27 and TRBJ2-1; 11 bases are a match to TRBD2. CDR1 is MNHEY, CDR2 SMNVEV, per germline (reference sequence). Trimming removed 7 bases from V and 7 bases from J; junction bases left unmatched: 6. CDR3 length: 14 residues. In DNA form, the CDR3 reads TGTGCCAGCAAAACTAGCGGGGGATATAATGAGCAGTTCTTC. Translated, it gives CASKTSGGYNEQFF.

Of note for this clonotype: One base away lies a much larger clone, so this may be a sequencing read error. The chain carries TRBV10-3 and TRBJ1-1; D is perhaps TRBD1 (6 bases). Per the germline V gene, CDR1 is ENHRY and CDR2 is SYGVKD. There are 15 residues in the CDR3. CDR3 coding DNA: TGTACCATCAGTGAGTTAGGAGGGGGTCGGACTGAAGCTTTCTTT. Protein product: CTISELGGGRTEAFF.

This clonotype was counted a few times. The chain is built from TRBV27 and TRBJ2-1; 9 bases map to TRBD2. The CDR3 loop spans 16 amino acids. Germline loops: CDR1 MNHEY, CDR2 SMNVEV (reference sequence). Trimming removed 3 bases from V and 4 bases from J; junction bases left unmatched: 7. For the CDR3, the DNA is TGTGCCAGCAGTTTGGAAAAGCGGGGGGATTACAATGAGCAGTTCTTC. Its translation is CASSLEKRGDYNEQFF.

This clonotype was observed once. The chain couples TRBV5-3 to TRBJ1-3, with D maybe TRBD1 (6 bases). TRBV5-3 qualifies as an ORF whose function is uncertain. This CDR3 is built from 21 residues. Trimming cost V 1 base and J 0 bases, with 26 bases left between them. CDR3 sequence: CARSLFLGAGVATGSGNTIYF. The CDR3 DNA reads TGTGCCAGAAGCTTGTTTCTCGGGGCAGGGGTCGCAACGGGCTCTGGAAACACCATATATTTT.